This is a list of T cell receptor beta chains from one sample in a study of blood T cell repertoires in COVID-19. Profiled with immunoSEQ multiplex PCR; TCRdb holds only in-frame clones, not every one. The sample yields about 140,000 clones, over 70% seen once. Source material: peripheral blood. These receptor sequences come from a man between 70 and 80 years old who had recovered from COVID-19. Both conserved end residues are part of each CDR3.

j_gene: TRBJ2-7; v_gene: TRBV6-5; CDR3aa: CASSRLAGVTEQYF
j_gene: TRBJ2-1; v_gene: TRBV5-1; CDR3aa: CASRGAGDAYNEQFF
j_gene: TRBJ2-7; v_gene: TRBV24-1; CDR3aa: CAAPRHRDPSYEQYF
j_gene: TRBJ2-1; v_gene: TRBV14; CDR3aa: CASSQDLGQGTVEQFF
j_gene: TRBJ1-5; v_gene: TRBV6-2/TRBV6-3; CDR3aa: CASSTGPAGPQHF
j_gene: TRBJ1-1; v_gene: TRBV30; CDR3aa: CAWSAYRAEAFF
j_gene: TRBJ2-7; v_gene: TRBV19; CDR3aa: CASSMGEGGILPGPDEQYF
j_gene: TRBJ2-5; v_gene: TRBV4-1; CDR3aa: CASSPAVTSGGQETQYF
j_gene: TRBJ1-1; v_gene: TRBV5-8; CDR3aa: CASSSRGGNTEAFF
j_gene: TRBJ2-7; v_gene: TRBV9; CDR3aa: CASSEDPRLAGADEQYF
j_gene: TRBJ2-7; v_gene: TRBV18; CDR3aa: CASSETSGRDEQYF
j_gene: TRBJ2-2; v_gene: TRBV6-6; CDR3aa: CASSLHGRDRGWIGELFF
j_gene: TRBJ2-5; v_gene: TRBV5-1; CDR3aa: CASSPGTTQETQYF
j_gene: TRBJ2-5; v_gene: TRBV11-2; CDR3aa: CASSLQETQYF
j_gene: TRBJ2-3; v_gene: TRBV7-2; CDR3aa: CASSFQRSGDTQYF
j_gene: TRBJ2-7; v_gene: TRBV10-3; CDR3aa: CAISDSNFGYEQYF
j_gene: TRBJ2-7; v_gene: TRBV14; CDR3aa: CASSQGSTGYEQYF
j_gene: TRBJ2-5; v_gene: TRBV5-1; CDR3aa: CASNLGTHKETQYF